This T cell receptor (beta chain) was observed in a study of regulatory T cells in long-lasting Graves disease. General study points: Sample size, which was small, may have reduced accuracy. New patients shared more than 750 public clonotypes, fewer than the approximately 2,700 shared by persistent patients.

Time point denoted: newly diagnosed GD, antithyroid drugs for less than 3 months. Researchers made the TCR library from RNA that was extracted from PBMCs. V was cut by 2 bases and J by 3 bases, with 9 bases left in between. CDR1 and CDR2 from the germline V gene are SEHNR and FQNEAQ (reference sequence). The CDR3 is 14 residues long. TCR beta libraries were built with iRepertoire HTBI primers and Arm-PCR of CDR3 regions. Using its own MiXCR run on the multiplex PCR reads, TCRdb lists one record per CDR3 protein. Of around 230,000 distinct CDR3 sequences in the sample, around 17% were seen once. A remark on this clonotype: Its antigen is as yet unknown. A far bigger clonotype differs at one base, so this is likely a read error.

The material was peripheral blood mononuclear cells (PBMCs), obtained at new diagnosis, from a patient treated with antithyroid drugs. The source is a female donor with Graves disease. The chain couples TRBV7-9 to TRBJ2-3; D may be TRBD2 (6 bases). CDR3 nucleotide sequence: TGTGCCAGCAGCTTATGGGGGGAAACAGATACGCAGTATTTT. Translated: CASSLWGETDTQYF.